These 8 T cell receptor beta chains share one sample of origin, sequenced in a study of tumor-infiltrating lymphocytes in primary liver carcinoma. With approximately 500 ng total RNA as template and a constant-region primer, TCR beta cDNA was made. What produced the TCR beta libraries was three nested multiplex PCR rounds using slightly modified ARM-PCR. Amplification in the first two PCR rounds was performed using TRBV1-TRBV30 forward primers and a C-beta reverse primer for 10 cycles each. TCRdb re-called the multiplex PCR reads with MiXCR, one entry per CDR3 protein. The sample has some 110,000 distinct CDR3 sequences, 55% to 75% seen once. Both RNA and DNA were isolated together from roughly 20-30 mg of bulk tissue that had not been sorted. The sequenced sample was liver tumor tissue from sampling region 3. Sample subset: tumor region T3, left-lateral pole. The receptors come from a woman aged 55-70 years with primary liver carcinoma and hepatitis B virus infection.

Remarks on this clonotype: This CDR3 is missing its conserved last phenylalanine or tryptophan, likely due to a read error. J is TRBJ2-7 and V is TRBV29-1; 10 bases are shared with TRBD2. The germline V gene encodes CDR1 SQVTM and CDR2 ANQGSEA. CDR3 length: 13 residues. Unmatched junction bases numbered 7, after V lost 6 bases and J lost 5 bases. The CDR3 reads CSVSGTSVNEQYL. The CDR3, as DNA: TGCAGCGTGTCGGGGACTAGCGTCAACGAGCAGTACCTC.

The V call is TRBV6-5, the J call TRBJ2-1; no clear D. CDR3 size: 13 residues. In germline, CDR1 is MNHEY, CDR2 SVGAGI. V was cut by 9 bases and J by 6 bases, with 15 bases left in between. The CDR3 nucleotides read TGTGCCAGGAGACTCCTAACTACCAATGAGCAGTTCTTC. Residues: CARRLLTTNEQFF.

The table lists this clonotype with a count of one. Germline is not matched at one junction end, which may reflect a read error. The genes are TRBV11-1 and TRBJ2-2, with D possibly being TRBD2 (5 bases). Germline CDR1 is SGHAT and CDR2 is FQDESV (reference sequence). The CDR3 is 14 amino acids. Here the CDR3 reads CASDLGLTTGELFF. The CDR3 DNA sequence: TGTGCCAGCGACTTAGGGCTAACCACCGGGGAGCTGTTCTTT.

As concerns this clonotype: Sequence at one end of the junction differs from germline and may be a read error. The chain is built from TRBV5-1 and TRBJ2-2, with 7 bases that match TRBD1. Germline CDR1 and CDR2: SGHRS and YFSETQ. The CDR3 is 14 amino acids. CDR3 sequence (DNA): TGCGCCAGCAGCTTGACAGGGGACACCGGGGAGCTGCTTTTT. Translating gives CASSLTGDTGELLF.

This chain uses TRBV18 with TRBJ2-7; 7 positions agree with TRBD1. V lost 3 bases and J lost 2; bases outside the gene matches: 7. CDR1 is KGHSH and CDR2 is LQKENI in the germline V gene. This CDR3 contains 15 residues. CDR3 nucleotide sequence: TGTGCCAGCTCACCCACCACAGGGGCTCCCTACGAGCAGTACTTC. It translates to CASSPTTGAPYEQYF.

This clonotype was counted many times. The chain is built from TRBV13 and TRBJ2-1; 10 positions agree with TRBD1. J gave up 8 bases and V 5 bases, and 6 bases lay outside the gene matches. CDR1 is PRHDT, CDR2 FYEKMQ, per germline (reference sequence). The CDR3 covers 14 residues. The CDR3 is CASSKPGQGYEQFF. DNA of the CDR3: TGTGCCAGCAGCAAGCCGGGACAGGGGTATGAGCAGTTCTTC.

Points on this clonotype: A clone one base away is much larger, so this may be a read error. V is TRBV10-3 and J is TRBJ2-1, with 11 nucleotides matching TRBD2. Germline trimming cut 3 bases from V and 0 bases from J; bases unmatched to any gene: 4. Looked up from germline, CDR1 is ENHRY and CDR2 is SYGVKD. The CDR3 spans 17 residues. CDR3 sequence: CAISDISGRASYNEQFF. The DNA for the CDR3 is TGTGCCATCAGTGATATTAGCGGGAGGGCCTCCTACAATGAGCAGTTCTTC.

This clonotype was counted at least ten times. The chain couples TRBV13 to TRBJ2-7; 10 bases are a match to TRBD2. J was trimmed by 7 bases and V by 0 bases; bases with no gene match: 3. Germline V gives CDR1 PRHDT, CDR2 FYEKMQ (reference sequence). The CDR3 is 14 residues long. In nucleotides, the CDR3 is TGTGCCAGCAGCTTAGGACTAGCGGGACGGGAGCAGTACTTC. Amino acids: CASSLGLAGREQYF. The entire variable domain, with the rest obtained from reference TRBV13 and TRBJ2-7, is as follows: AAGVIQSPRHLIKEKRETATLKCYPIPRHDTVYWYQQGPGQDPQFLISFYEKMQSDKGSIPDRFSAQQFSDYHSELNMSSLELGDSALYFCASSLGLAGREQYFGPGTRLTVT.